Listed below are T cell receptor beta chains from one sample, sequenced in a study of CD8+CD57+ T cells in acquired aplastic anemia. TCRdb reanalysed the reads using MiXCR and keeps one entry per CDR3 protein. Here the sample spans under 200,000 distinct CDR3 sequences, 35% to 55% being singletons. Material for sequencing was sorted CD4+, CD8+, or CD8+CD57+ T cells (not recorded which) from PBMCs. These receptors all come from a human donor in good health. Each CDR3 is given with its conserved first and last residue. D genes are given only for firm matches. Clone size is shown for a subset of rows, as once, few, many or a class of expanded clone.

TRBD2,TRBV20-1,TRBJ2-7,.,CSARGLAGARDEQYF,TGCAGTGCTAGAGGGCTAGCGGGGGCGAGAGACGAGCAGTACTTC
.,TRBV20-1,TRBJ2-1,.,CSARGTGLQDEQFF,TGCAGTGCTAGAGGGACTGGCCTTCAGGATGAGCAGTTCTTC
TRBD1,TRBV10-3,TRBJ2-2,.,CASNPVGQGNTGELFF,TGTGCCAGCAACCCCGTGGGACAGGGGAACACCGGGGAGCTGTTTTTT
TRBD2,TRBV30,TRBJ2-2,few,CAWRGGGTGELFF,TGTGCCTGGAGGGGGGGAGGGACCGGGGAGCTGTTTTTT
.,TRBV9,TRBJ2-7,many,CASSVFRDIRRIVPLIYEQYF,TGTGCCAGCAGCGTATTTCGTGACATTCGGAGGATAGTCCCCCTGATCTACGAGCAGTACTTC
.,TRBV2,TRBJ1-1,many,CASSDGQANTEAFF,TGTGCCAGCAGCGACGGGCAGGCGAACACTGAAGCTTTCTTT
TRBD1,TRBV7-2,TRBJ1-2,few,CASSRDRENYGYTF,TGTGCCAGCAGCCGGGACAGGGAGAACTATGGCTACACCTTC
TRBD2,TRBV11-1,TRBJ2-7,.,CASSHERERVHEQYF,TGTGCCAGCAGCCACGAGCGGGAAAGGGTCCACGAGCAGTACTTC
TRBD1,TRBV20-1,TRBJ2-7,once,CGAEGQETYEQYF,TGCGGTGCAGAGGGACAGGAAACCTACGAGCAGTACTTC
TRBD1,TRBV3-1,TRBJ1-2,few,CASSQVTRGGYTF,TGTGCCAGCAGCCAAGTCACCAGGGGGGGCTACACCTTC
TRBD1,TRBV20-1,TRBJ2-7,.,CSSDRGYGGEQYF,TGCAGTTCAGACAGGGGCTATGGCGGGGAGCAGTACTTC
.,TRBV7-2,TRBJ2-3,.,CASSPTGDTQYF,TGTGCCAGCAGCCCTACAGGAGATACGCAGTATTTT
.,TRBV28,TRBJ1-2,few,CASSPGRDTYGYTF,TGTGCCAGCAGTCCTGGACGGGACACATATGGCTACACCTTC
.,TRBV11-1,TRBJ1-5,many,CASSPQRNQPQHF,TGTGCCAGCAGCCCCCAGCGCAATCAGCCCCAGCATTTT
TRBD1,TRBV6-1,TRBJ2-7,many,CASSRQGGTYEQYF,TGTGCCAGCAGTCGACAGGGGGGCACCTACGAGCAGTACTTC